Listed below are T cell receptor beta chains from one sample, sequenced in a study of metastatic and nonmetastatic thyroid tumors. TCRdb re-processed the PCR reads through MiXCR. Seen here are roughly 58,000 clones, roughly 4% observed once, and the top ten hold approximately 20%. The sequenced sample consisted of blood. The receptors originated from a female donor with papillary thyroid cancer or a benign thyroid nodule (not recorded which). Some clones in this sample may be carry-over from other donors' samples. CDR3s leave out the opening cysteine and the closing phenylalanine or tryptophan.

CDR3	V
ASRPGTSGLNTGELF	TRBV7-9
ASSQGTGGSGNTIY	TRBV3-1
ASSLWEGANTGELF	TRBV27
ASNFGGGTYNEQF	TRBV2
ASRPSLIGNTIY	TRBV27
ASSWGSATNEKLF	TRBV27
ASSDSKADGTDTQY	TRBV6-4
VSRKTSGRNEQL	TRBV27
ASSPGLAGGPGQF	TRBV7-8
ASSEAAGTGDVVDTQY	TRBV6-1
ATSRGGTGNTGELF	TRBV15
ATATQQGGGYEQY	TRBV25-1
ASSPAGTTYNEQF	TRBV11-1
ASRNRVAEQY	TRBV28
ASSKTGATEAF	TRBV19
ASSLNRVANTIY	TRBV11-3
ASSSTAGGRTYNTDTQY	TRBV9